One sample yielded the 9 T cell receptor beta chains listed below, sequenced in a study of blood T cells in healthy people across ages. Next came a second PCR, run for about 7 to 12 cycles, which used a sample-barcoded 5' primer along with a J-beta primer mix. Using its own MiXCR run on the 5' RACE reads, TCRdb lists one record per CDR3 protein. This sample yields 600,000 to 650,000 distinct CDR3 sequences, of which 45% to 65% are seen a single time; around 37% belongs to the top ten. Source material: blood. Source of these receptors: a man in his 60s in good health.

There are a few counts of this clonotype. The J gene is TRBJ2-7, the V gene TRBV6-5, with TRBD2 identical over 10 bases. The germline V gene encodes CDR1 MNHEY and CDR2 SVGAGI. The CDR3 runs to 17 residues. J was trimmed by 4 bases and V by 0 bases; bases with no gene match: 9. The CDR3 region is CASSYSGGVAGGYEQYF. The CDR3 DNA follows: TGTGCCAGCAGTTACTCGGGAGGCGTAGCGGGGGGATACGAGCAGTACTTC.

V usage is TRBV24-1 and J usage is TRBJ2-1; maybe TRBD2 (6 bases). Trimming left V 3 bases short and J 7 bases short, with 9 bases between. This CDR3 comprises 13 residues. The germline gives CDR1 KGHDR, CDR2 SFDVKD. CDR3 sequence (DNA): TGTGCCACCAGTGATGATGGGGGGAATGAGCAGTTCTTC. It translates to CATSDDGGNEQFF.

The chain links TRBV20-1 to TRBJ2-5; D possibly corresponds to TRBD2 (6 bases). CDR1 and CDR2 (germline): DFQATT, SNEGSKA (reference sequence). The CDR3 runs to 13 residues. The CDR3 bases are TGCAGCATCGAGGCCCAGGGAGGAGAGACCCAGTACTTC. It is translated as CSIEAQGGETQYF.

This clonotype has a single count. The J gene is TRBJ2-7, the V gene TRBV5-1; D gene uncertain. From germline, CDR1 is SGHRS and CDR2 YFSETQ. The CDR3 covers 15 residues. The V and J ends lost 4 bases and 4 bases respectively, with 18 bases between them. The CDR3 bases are TGCGCCAGCAGCCAATTGCAGAGTACCTATTACGAGCAGTACTTC. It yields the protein CASSQLQSTYYEQYF.

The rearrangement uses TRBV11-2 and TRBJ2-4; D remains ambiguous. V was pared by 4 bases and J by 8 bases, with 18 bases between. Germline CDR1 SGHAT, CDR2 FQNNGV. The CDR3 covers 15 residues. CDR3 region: CASSSPPVREDIQYF. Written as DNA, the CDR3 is TGTGCCAGCAGCTCCCCCCCGGTACGAGAGGACATTCAGTACTTC. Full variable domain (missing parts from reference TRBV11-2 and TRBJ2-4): EAGVAQSPRYKIIEKRQSVAFWCNPISGHATLYWYQQILGQGPKLLIQFQNNGVVDDSQLPKDRFSAERLKGVDSTLKIQPAKLEDSAVYLCASSSPPVREDIQYFGAGTRLSVL.

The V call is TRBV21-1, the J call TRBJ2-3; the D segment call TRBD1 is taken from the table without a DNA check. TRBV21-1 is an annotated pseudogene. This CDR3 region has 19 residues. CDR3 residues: CASSKARGTTLASTDTQYF. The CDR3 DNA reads TGTGCCAGCAGCAAAGCGAGGGGAACCACATTAGCTAGCACAGATACGCAGTATTTT.

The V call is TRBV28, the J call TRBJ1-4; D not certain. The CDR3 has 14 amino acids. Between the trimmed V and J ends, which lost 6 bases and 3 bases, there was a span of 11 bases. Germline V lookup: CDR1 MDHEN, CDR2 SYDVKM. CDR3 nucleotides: TGTGCCAGCAGGGGCGGGTTGGCTAATGAAAAACTGTTTTTT. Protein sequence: CASRGGLANEKLFF.

The CDR3 DNA is TGTGCCAGCTCCTTCTCCGGGACTAGCGTCTACAATGAGCAGTTCTTC. It specifies CASSFSGTSVYNEQFF. V usage is TRBV6-5 and J usage is TRBJ2-1; 10 bases line up with TRBD2. The germline gives CDR1 MNHEY, CDR2 SVGAGI. V lost 8 bases, J lost 3 bases, and 10 bases stayed unmatched. This CDR3 has 16 amino acids.

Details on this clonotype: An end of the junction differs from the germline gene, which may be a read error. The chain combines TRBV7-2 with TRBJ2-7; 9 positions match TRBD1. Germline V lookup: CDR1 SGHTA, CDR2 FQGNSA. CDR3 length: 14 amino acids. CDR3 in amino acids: CANSPGQGSYEQYF. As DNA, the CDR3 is TGTGCCAACAGCCCCGGACAGGGGTCCTACGAGCAGTACTTC.